Listed below are T cell receptor beta chains from one sample, sequenced in a study of Ad26.COV2.S vaccination and SARS-CoV-2 variants. Using immunoSEQ multiplex PCR, the repertoire was profiled, and TCRdb retains in-frame clones only, with some absent. This sample has 180,000 or so clones, with roughly 89% found just once. Sequenced material: peripheral blood, taken after recovery from COVID-19. These receptors were taken from a human donor who had recovered from COVID-19. The CDR3 runs from the conserved cysteine through the conserved F or W. D genes are given only for firm matches.

J gene: TRBJ2-1
V gene: TRBV15
D gene: TRBD1
CDR3 DNA: TGTGCCACCAGCAGTAGGGGGCATGAGCAGTTCTTC
CDR3 protein: CATSSRGHEQFF

J gene: TRBJ2-3
V gene: TRBV13
D gene: NA
CDR3 DNA: TGTGCCAGCAGCCCGCCAGGGGCCTTTGGCACAGATACGCAGTATTTT
CDR3 protein: CASSPPGAFGTDTQYF

J gene: TRBJ2-1
V gene: TRBV28
D gene: NA
CDR3 DNA: TGTGCCAGCAGTTTAGTGGGGGGGCGGGATGAGCAGTTCTTC
CDR3 protein: CASSLVGGRDEQFF

J gene: TRBJ2-1
V gene: TRBV18
D gene: TRBD2
CDR3 DNA: TGTGCCAGCTCACCACCCGTGGGGGGGAATAACAATGAGCAGTTCTTC
CDR3 protein: CASSPPVGGNNNEQFF

J gene: TRBJ2-7
V gene: TRBV28
D gene: TRBD1
CDR3 DNA: TGTGCCAGCAGTTTAACGTCCCAGTTAGCCCGGACAGGGGGCGACGAGCAGTACTTC
CDR3 protein: CASSLTSQLARTGGDEQYF

J gene: TRBJ1-4
V gene: TRBV28
D gene: NA
CDR3 DNA: TGTGCCAGCAGACCCCTCCCGGGGGGAGCTGAAAAACTGTTTTTT
CDR3 protein: CASRPLPGGAEKLFF

J gene: TRBJ2-3
V gene: TRBV9
D gene: NA
CDR3 DNA: TGTGCCAGCAGCGTAGGGTTCATGGGGACCGGACAAGGACTCCGGGATACGCAGTATTTT
CDR3 protein: CASSVGFMGTGQGLRDTQYF

J gene: TRBJ2-5
V gene: TRBV2
D gene: NA
CDR3 DNA: TGTGCCAGCAGTGAAAATTGGGCGTTAGCGCCGGAGACCCAGTACTTC
CDR3 protein: CASSENWALAPETQYF

J gene: TRBJ1-2
V gene: TRBV11-2
D gene: NA
CDR3 DNA: TGTGCCAGCAGCTTAGAGAATCACGGCTACACCTTC
CDR3 protein: CASSLENHGYTF

J gene: TRBJ1-2
V gene: TRBV11-3
D gene: NA
CDR3 DNA: TGTGCCAGCAGCCACCCAGGCGGGTATGGCTACACCTTC
CDR3 protein: CASSHPGGYGYTF

J gene: TRBJ2-1
V gene: TRBV19
D gene: NA
CDR3 DNA: TGTGCCAGTAGCCTTCTACCGAATGAGCAGTTCTTC
CDR3 protein: CASSLLPNEQFF

J gene: TRBJ2-1
V gene: TRBV14
D gene: NA
CDR3 DNA: TGTGCCAGCAGCCAAGTCCGCGACCCCCTACGTTACAATGAGCAGTTCTTC
CDR3 protein: CASSQVRDPLRYNEQFF

J gene: TRBJ2-5
V gene: TRBV19
D gene: NA
CDR3 DNA: TGTGCCAGTAGTCCTCGGGACTTCGGTGGAGAGACCCAGTACTTC
CDR3 protein: CASSPRDFGGETQYF